Presented here are 16 T cell receptor beta chains from one specimen sequenced in a study of shared clonotypes between healthy human individuals. Using immunoSEQ multiplex PCR, the repertoire was profiled, and TCRdb retains in-frame clones only, with some absent. This sample has roughly 500,000 clones; 75% to 85% occur once, and the top ten carry 13%. The sample was PBMCs. These receptors were taken from a woman in her thirties or forties in good health. Some clones in this sample may be carry-over from other donors' samples.

Of note for this clone: Being one base from a much bigger clone, this may be a read error. The sample has other DNA sequences that encode this CDR3 too. The chain couples TRBV28 to TRBJ2-7; tentatively, D is TRBD2 (6 bases). The CDR3 covers 14 residues. Germline assignment: CDR1 MDHEN and CDR2 SYDVKM. Trimming cost V 2 bases and J 5 bases, with 13 bases left between them. CDR3 nucleotides: TGTGCCAGCAGTTTAGGAGGGACGTCCCACGAGCAGTACTTC. It specifies CASSLGGTSHEQYF.

This clone was found a few times. The chain joins TRBV7-2 to TRBJ1-1; weak D call: TRBD1 (6 bases). This CDR3 has 16 amino acids. CDR1 is SGHTA and CDR2 is FQGNSA in the germline V gene. Trimming left V 5 bases short and J 1 base short, with 17 bases between. The CDR3 sequence is CASSKIQGVGNTEAFF. CDR3 nucleotides: TGTGCCAGCAGCAAAATACAGGGTGTGGGGAACACTGAAGCTTTCTTT.

The chain couples TRBV19 to TRBJ1-4, with 7 bases matching TRBD1. The ends lost 7 bases at V and 13 bases at J; junction bases unmatched: 9. Germline V gene data show CDR1 as LNHDA and CDR2 as SQIVND (reference sequence). The CDR3 is 12 residues long. The CDR3, as DNA: TGTGCCAGTAAACGAAGACAGGGTACACTGTTTTTT. This gives the protein CASKRRQGTLFF.

This clone was counted a single time. The chain couples TRBV28 to TRBJ2-3, with D possibly being TRBD2 (5 bases). Trimming took 4 bases from V and 0 from J, leaving 17 bases between them. The CDR3 totals 17 residues. The V gene's germline CDR1 is MDHEN and CDR2 SYDVKM. CDR3 bases: TGTGCCAGCAGTTCACACTCTTTAGGGAGTAGCACAGATACGCAGTATTTT. This translates into CASSSHSLGSSTDTQYF.

This sequence joins TRBV6-4 and TRBJ1-5, with 7 bases aligning to TRBD1. The J segment lost 6 bases and the V segment lost 6 bases, leaving 11 bases of the junction unmatched. Germline V gives CDR1 MRHNA, CDR2 SNTAGT. This CDR3 has 15 amino acids. DNA for the CDR3: TGTGCCAGCAGCGAAGGGACAGACCCTACTCAGCCCCAGCATTTT. The encoded protein is CASSEGTDPTQPQHF.

The genes are TRBV7-2 and TRBJ1-5; a weak D match, TRBD1 (5 bases). Germline assignment: CDR1 SGHTA and CDR2 FQGNSA. The CDR3 runs to 16 residues. V was clipped by 1 base and J by 6 bases, with 16 bases between them. CDR3 loop: CASSLVARGFTQPQHF. The CDR3 DNA reads as TGTGCCAGCAGCTTAGTAGCGCGGGGCTTCACTCAGCCCCAGCATTTT.

This clone was observed a few times. The rearrangement uses TRBV11-2 and TRBJ2-1; D is ambiguous. Germline CDR1 is SGHAT and CDR2 is FQNNGV. This CDR3 has 13 amino acids. Trimming removed 0 bases from V and 5 bases from J, with 5 bases in between. The CDR3 sequence is CASSLETHNEQFF. The CDR3 DNA reads as TGTGCCAGCAGCTTAGAAACCCACAATGAGCAGTTCTTC.

V is TRBV5-1 and J is TRBJ1-1; no clear D gene. The CDR3 extends over 11 amino acids. Germline V gene data show CDR1 as SGHRS and CDR2 as YFSETQ. Trimming left V 4 bases short and J 8 bases short, with 9 bases between. In DNA, the CDR3 is TGCGCCAGCAGCCCCCGGGAGGAAGCTTTCTTT. Protein product: CASSPREEAFF.

The J gene is TRBJ1-1, the V gene TRBV6-5; D possibly corresponds to TRBD1 (5 bases). Germline loops: CDR1 MNHEY, CDR2 SVGAGI. Trimming removed 6 bases from V and 10 bases from J, with 15 bases in between. This CDR3 region has 12 residues. The DNA for the CDR3 is TGTGCCAGCAGCGGTAGGGGACGGAGAGCTTTCTTT. It is translated as CASSGRGRRAFF.

The gene calls are TRBV2 and TRBJ2-2; TRBD2 matches at 15 bases. Unmatched junction bases numbered 4, after V lost 0 bases and J lost 5 bases. Germline CDR1 reads SNHLY; CDR2 reads FYNNEI. The CDR3 is made up of 18 amino acids. The CDR3 bases are TGTGCCAGCAGTGAAGCGGGACTAGCGGGAGGAGGTACCGGGGAGCTGTTTTTT. It yields the protein CASSEAGLAGGGTGELFF.

This clone has just one count. The CDR3 sequence is CASSQDPRDSTNNEQFF. CDR3 bases: TGCGCCAGCAGCCAAGATCCAAGGGACAGTACTAACAATGAGCAGTTCTTC. The V call is TRBV4-1, the J call TRBJ2-1; 7 bases are shared with TRBD1. V shed 0 bases, J shed 5 bases, and the junction held 10 bases outside the gene matches. CDR3 length: 17 residues. Germline V gene data show CDR1 as MGHRA and CDR2 as YSYEKL.

The J gene is TRBJ1-5, the V gene TRBV30; maybe TRBD1 (5 bases). Per the germline V gene, CDR1 is GTSNPN and CDR2 is SVGIG (reference sequence). V lost 0 bases and J 9 bases, leaving 9 bases between the germline ends. The CDR3 loop spans 12 amino acids. The CDR3 protein is CAWSVPGAPQHF. The CDR3 DNA sequence: TGTGCCTGGAGTGTTCCCGGGGCGCCCCAGCATTTT.

The V gene is TRBV7-2, the J gene TRBJ2-5; D gene uncertain. The V gene lost 5 bases and the J gene lost 5 bases, with 21 bases spanning the gap. Germline V lookup: CDR1 SGHTA, CDR2 FQGNSA. This CDR3 has 16 residues. CDR3 DNA sequence: TGTGCCAGCAGCCGAGACAACTACCCTTTGGGGGAGACCCAGTACTTC. Amino acid sequence: CASSRDNYPLGETQYF. Full variable domain (outside the CDR3, taken from reference TRBV7-2 and TRBJ2-5): GAGVSQSPSNKVTEKGKDVELRCDPISGHTALYWYRQSLGQGLEFLIYFQGNSAPDKSGLPSDRFSAERTGGSVSTLTIQRTQQEDSAVYLCASSRDNYPLGETQYFGPGTRLLVL.

Only one count was recorded for this clone. The V gene is TRBV28, the J gene TRBJ2-2; 7 bases agree with TRBD2. With V trimmed by 5 bases and J by 0 bases, 18 bases remained unmatched. Germline CDR1 reads MDHEN; CDR2 reads SYDVKM. The CDR3 contains 20 residues. In DNA, the CDR3 is TGTGCCAGCAGTCAAACCGGGGGAGGGGACTTACACGCGAACACCGGGGAGCTGTTTTTT. Translated, it gives CASSQTGGGDLHANTGELFF.

Here the CDR3 DNA reads TGTGCCAGCTGGGGTAGCAATCAGCCCCAGCATTTT. The encoded protein is CASWGSNQPQHF. The rearrangement joins TRBV6-1 to TRBJ1-5; D gene uncertain. The CDR3 consists of 12 residues. V shed 8 bases and J shed 0 bases, with 5 bases lying between them. Germline V gene lookup returns CDR1 MNHNS and CDR2 SASEGT.

A few counts support this clone. V is TRBV15 and J is TRBJ1-4; possible D gene TRBD1, 6 bases. Germline CDR1 and CDR2: LNHNV and YYDKDF (reference sequence). CDR3 length: 16 residues. V gave up 1 base and J gave up 5 bases, with 14 bases separating them. For the CDR3, the DNA is TGTGCCACCAGCAGAGGGACAGCTCTAGACAATGAAAAACTGTTTTTT. Translating it yields CATSRGTALDNEKLFF.